This TCR beta chain was obtained from a study of shared clonotypes between healthy human individuals. Study results and caveats: Tissues were not sampled, only blood, and their repertoires likely differ.

Points on this clone: What it binds is not known. Other DNA sequences of this sample code for an identical CDR3.

Replicate PCRs were loaded with approximately 300 ng DNA from unsorted PBMC, about 32,000 T cell genomes. Generated by immunoSEQ multiplex PCR, the TCRdb table keeps only in-frame clones and is missing some. The table shows 450,000 to 500,000 clones, with roughly 85% occurring only once. The TCR was taken from a woman aged 40 to 50 in good health. Some clones in this sample may be carry-over from other donors' samples. Sequenced: PBMCs.

The CDR3 nucleotides read TGTGCCAGCAGCGTAGCCGGACGGATTGAGACCCAGTACTTC. This codes for CASSVAGRIETQYF. J is TRBJ2-5 and V is TRBV9; D gene uncertain. The V end lost 0 bases, the J end lost 5 bases, and 11 bases lay between the germline ends. Germline V gene data show CDR1 as SGDLS and CDR2 as YYNGEE. The CDR3 is 14 amino acids.